The rows below give T cell receptor beta chains drawn from one sample of a study of OX40 agonist ivuxolimab in advanced cancers. Repertoires were generated with immunoSEQ multiplex PCR, while TCRdb's copy carries only in-frame clones and drops some. The sample has 71,000 or so clones, around nine tenths seen once. The sample in question was CD4+ or CD8+ T cells sorted from blood, obtained in a trial of the OX40 agonist ivuxolimab. The receptors were sampled from an adult with an advanced solid tumor such as melanoma, head and neck, liver or kidney cancer. CDR3s include the opening cysteine and the closing phenylalanine or tryptophan. A D gene is named only where the DNA matches it firmly. Rows may omit the clone size; those that give it use once, few, many or a size class.

>.|TRBJ2-6|TRBV7-9|TRBD1
CASSLGRTGGISEANVLTF
TGTGCCAGCAGCTTAGGGCGAACAGGGGGGATCTCTGAGGCCAACGTCCTGACTTTC
>.|TRBJ2-6|TRBV30|TRBD1
CAGRDRARSGANVLTF
TGTGCCGGAAGGGACAGGGCGCGGTCTGGGGCCAACGTCCTGACTTTC
>.|TRBJ2-6|TRBV5-1|.
CASSGISSGANVLTF
TGCGCCAGCAGCGGGATCAGCTCTGGGGCCAACGTCCTGACTTTC
>.|TRBJ2-7|TRBV6-1|.
CASRYLGEQYF
TGTGCCAGCAGGTACCTAGGCGAGCAGTACTTC
>.|TRBJ2-3|TRBV6-4|.
CASSDSGQGDTQYF
TGTGCCAGCAGTGATAGCGGCCAGGGAGATACGCAGTATTTT
>.|TRBJ2-3|TRBV7-2|TRBD2
CASSRSGGDTQYF
TGTGCCAGCAGCCGTAGCGGGGGTGATACGCAGTATTTT
>.|TRBJ2-7|TRBV2|.
CAGKTDSYEQYF
TGTGCCGGCAAGACAGACTCCTACGAGCAGTACTTC
>.|TRBJ1-1|TRBV30|.
CAWSLEGNTEAFF
TGTGCCTGGTCCCTAGAGGGGAACACTGAAGCTTTCTTT
>.|TRBJ1-1|TRBV30|.
CARGRGGGTEAFF
TGTGCCCGGGGGCGGGGAGGAGGCACTGAAGCTTTCTTT
>few|TRBJ1-1|TRBV19|.
CASSAYAEAFF
TGTGCCAGTAGTGCGTACGCTGAAGCTTTCTTT
>.|TRBJ1-2|TRBV6-1|.
CASSELGSGGYTF
TGTGCCAGCAGTGAACTCGGGAGCGGTGGCTACACCTTC
>once|TRBJ2-7|TRBV7-2|TRBD2
CASSLRALAGSINEQYF
TGTGCCAGCAGCTTACGGGCCCTAGCGGGAAGTATCAACGAGCAGTACTTC
>few|TRBJ2-1|TRBV2|.
CAINRDFEQFF
TGTGCCATCAACAGAGATTTTGAGCAGTTCTTC
>once|TRBJ1-5|TRBV10-1|.
CASTQQGFHSQPQHF
TGCGCCAGCACCCAGCAGGGGTTCCACAGTCAGCCCCAGCATTTT
>.|TRBJ1-1|TRBV5-4|TRBD1
CASSLGQGSLEAFF
TGTGCCAGCAGCTTGGGACAGGGGTCCCTTGAAGCTTTCTTT
>.|TRBJ2-5|TRBV19|.
CASSTASEETQYF
TGTGCCAGTAGTACGGCCTCAGAAGAGACCCAGTACTTC
>once|TRBJ2-1|TRBV11-2|.
CASSPGTRTNEQFF
TGTGCCAGCAGCCCCGGAACTAGGACTAATGAGCAGTTCTTC
>.|TRBJ1-1|TRBV7-6|TRBD1
CASSLRTGGDGEAFF
TGTGCCAGCAGCTTAAGAACAGGGGGCGATGGTGAAGCTTTCTTT
>.|TRBJ1-2|TRBV6-1|.
CASFAWGWLGYTF
TGTGCCAGCTTTGCTTGGGGCTGGCTTGGCTACACCTTC
>.|TRBJ2-7|TRBV6-5|.
CASTHEAGGQYF
TGTGCCAGCACCCACGAGGCCGGCGGGCAGTACTTC
>.|TRBJ1-5|TRBV4-1|.
CASSYRDTGNQPQHF
TGCGCCAGCAGTTACCGGGACACTGGCAATCAGCCCCAGCATTTT
>.|TRBJ2-1|TRBV11-2|TRBD1
CASSVRQGTYYNEQFF
TGTGCCAGCAGCGTACGACAGGGCACCTACTACAATGAGCAGTTCTTC
>.|TRBJ1-1|TRBV10-3|.
CAISVSLGRASEAFF
TGTGCCATCAGTGTGAGCTTAGGGCGCGCAAGTGAAGCTTTCTTT
>.|TRBJ1-2|TRBV18|.
CASSQTETANYGYTF
TGTGCCAGCTCACAAACGGAGACAGCTAACTATGGCTACACCTTC
>.|TRBJ1-2|TRBV6-1|.
CASSPLGQGYGYTF
TGTGCCAGCAGCCCGTTAGGGCAGGGGTATGGCTACACCTTC
>.|TRBJ2-7|TRBV7-5|.
CVRSSQPGTGF
TGTGTCAGAAGCTCCCAACCCGGGACAGGGTTC
>.|TRBJ2-7|TRBV14|TRBD1
CASSPSRDRVVYEQYF
TGTGCCAGCAGCCCGTCCCGGGACAGGGTGGTCTACGAGCAGTACTTC
>.|TRBJ1-4|TRBV28|.
CASRTGQPNEKLFF
TGTGCCAGCAGGACCGGACAGCCGAATGAAAAACTGTTTTTT
>few|TRBJ1-2|TRBV6-5|.
CASRTQKSRHGYTF
TGTGCCAGCAGAACCCAGAAAAGCCGGCATGGCTACACCTTC
>.|TRBJ2-7|TRBV9|TRBD2
CASSVGLAGPYEQYF
TGTGCCAGCAGCGTAGGACTAGCGGGCCCCTACGAGCAGTACTTC
>.|TRBJ1-2|TRBV2|TRBD1
CASRSTPTGPFYTF
TGTGCCAGCAGATCGACCCCGACAGGGCCGTTCTACACCTTC
>.|TRBJ2-5|TRBV4-3|TRBD2
CASSQDLRGRGGRQETQYF
TGCGCCAGCAGCCAAGATCTAAGGGGGCGGGGGGGCCGGCAAGAGACCCAGTACTTC
>once|TRBJ1-5|TRBV5-1|.
CASSMEGGSNQPQHF
TGCGCCAGCAGTATGGAGGGAGGTAGCAATCAGCCCCAGCATTTT
>.|TRBJ2-7|TRBV2|.
CASTWDGSYEQYF
TGTGCCAGCACCTGGGACGGCTCCTACGAGCAGTACTTC
>.|TRBJ2-7|TRBV6-5|TRBD1
CASSHTRQGPHEQYF
TGTGCCAGCAGTCACACCCGACAGGGGCCCCACGAGCAGTACTTC
>.|TRBJ1-1|TRBV18|.
CASSPRQANTEAFF
TGTGCCAGCTCACCTCGACAGGCTAACACTGAAGCTTTCTTT
>few|TRBJ1-5|TRBV9|TRBD1
CASSATGNGQPQHF
TGTGCCAGCAGCGCGACAGGGAACGGCCAGCCCCAGCATTTT
>few|TRBJ2-5|TRBV7-9|.
CASSSGGLETQYF
TGTGCCAGCAGCTCCGGGGGCTTGGAGACCCAGTACTTC
>once|TRBJ1-1|TRBV2|.
CASSEGLAGTEAFF
TGTGCCAGCAGTGAAGGTCTCGCAGGCACTGAAGCTTTCTTT
>once|TRBJ2-3|TRBV6-5|.
CASSSPGTDTQYF
TGTGCCAGCAGTTCCCCGGGGACAGATACGCAGTATTTT
>.|TRBJ1-6|TRBV7-3|.
CASSRGDFGSPLHF
TGTGCCAGCAGCCGAGGGGACTTTGGTTCACCCCTCCACTTT
>.|TRBJ2-1|TRBV19|TRBD1
CASSTGQGMNEQFF
TGTGCCAGTAGCACGGGACAGGGTATGAATGAGCAGTTCTTC
>.|TRBJ1-1|TRBV19|TRBD1
CASIRDRNTEAFF
TGTGCCAGTATAAGGGACAGGAACACTGAAGCTTTCTTT
>.|TRBJ2-1|TRBV4-3|TRBD1
CASSQDFPPGQGSDNEQFF
TGCGCCAGCAGCCAAGATTTCCCACCTGGACAGGGTAGTGACAATGAGCAGTTCTTC
>.|TRBJ2-7|TRBV7-8|.
CASSLAGGPNPYEQYF
TGTGCCAGCAGCTTAGCGGGGGGCCCGAACCCCTACGAGCAGTACTTC
>.|TRBJ1-5|TRBV28|.
CASSNWLGNQPQHF
TGTGCCAGCAGTAATTGGCTGGGCAATCAGCCCCAGCATTTT